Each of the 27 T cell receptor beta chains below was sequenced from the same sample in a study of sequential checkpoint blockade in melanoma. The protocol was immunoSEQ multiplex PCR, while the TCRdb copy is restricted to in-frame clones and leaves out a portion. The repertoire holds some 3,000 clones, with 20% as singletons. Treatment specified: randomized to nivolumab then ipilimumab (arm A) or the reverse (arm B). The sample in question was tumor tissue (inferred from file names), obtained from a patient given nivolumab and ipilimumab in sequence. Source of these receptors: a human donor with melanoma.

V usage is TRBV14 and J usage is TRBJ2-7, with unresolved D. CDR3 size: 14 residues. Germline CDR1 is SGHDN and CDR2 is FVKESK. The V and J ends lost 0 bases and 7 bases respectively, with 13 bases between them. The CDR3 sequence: CASSQDIHGREQYF. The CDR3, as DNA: TGTGCCAGCAGCCAAGACATACATGGGCGGGAGCAGTACTTC.

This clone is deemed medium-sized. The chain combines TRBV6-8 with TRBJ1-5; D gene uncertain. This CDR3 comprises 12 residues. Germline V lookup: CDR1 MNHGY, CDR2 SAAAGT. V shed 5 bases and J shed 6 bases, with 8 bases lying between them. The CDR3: CASSDTVQPQHF. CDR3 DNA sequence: TGTGCCAGCAGTGATACGGTTCAGCCCCAGCATTTT.

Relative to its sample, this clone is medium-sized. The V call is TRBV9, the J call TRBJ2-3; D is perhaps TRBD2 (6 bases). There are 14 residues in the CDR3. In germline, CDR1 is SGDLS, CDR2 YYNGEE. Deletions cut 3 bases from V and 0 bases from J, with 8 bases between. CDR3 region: CASSAAGSTDTQYF. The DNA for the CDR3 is TGTGCCAGCAGCGCGGCGGGAAGCACAGATACGCAGTATTTT.

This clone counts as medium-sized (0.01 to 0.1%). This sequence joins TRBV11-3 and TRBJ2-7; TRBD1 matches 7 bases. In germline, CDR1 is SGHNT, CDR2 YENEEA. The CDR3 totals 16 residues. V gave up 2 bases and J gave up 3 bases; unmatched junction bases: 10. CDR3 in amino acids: CASSLLTGDRRYEQYF. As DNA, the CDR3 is TGTGCCAGCAGCTTACTTACAGGGGACCGACGCTACGAGCAGTACTTC.

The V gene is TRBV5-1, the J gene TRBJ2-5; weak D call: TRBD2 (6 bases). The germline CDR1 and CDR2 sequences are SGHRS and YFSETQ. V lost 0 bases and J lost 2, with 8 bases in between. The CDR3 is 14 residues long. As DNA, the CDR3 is TGCGCCAGCAGCTTGGTCGGGGGTCAAGAGACCCAGTACTTC. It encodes CASSLVGGQETQYF.

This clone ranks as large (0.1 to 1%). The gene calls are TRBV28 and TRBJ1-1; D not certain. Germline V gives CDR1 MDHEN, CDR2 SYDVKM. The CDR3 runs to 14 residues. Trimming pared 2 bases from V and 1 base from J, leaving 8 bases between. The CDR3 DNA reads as TGTGCCAGCAGTTTAACCGCGGGGAACACTGAAGCTTTCTTT. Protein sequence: CASSLTAGNTEAFF.

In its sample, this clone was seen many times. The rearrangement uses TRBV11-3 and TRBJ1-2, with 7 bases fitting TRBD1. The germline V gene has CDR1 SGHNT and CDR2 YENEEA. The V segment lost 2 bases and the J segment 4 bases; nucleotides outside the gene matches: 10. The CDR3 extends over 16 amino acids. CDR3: CASSLTGDRTLYGYTF. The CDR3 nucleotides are TGTGCCAGCAGCTTAACAGGGGACCGAACACTCTATGGCTACACCTTC.

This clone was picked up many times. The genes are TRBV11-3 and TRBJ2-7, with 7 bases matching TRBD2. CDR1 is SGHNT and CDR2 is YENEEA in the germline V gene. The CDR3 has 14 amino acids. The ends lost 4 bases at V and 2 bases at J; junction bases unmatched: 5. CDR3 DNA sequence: TGTGCCAGCAGCTGGGAGGGGATTACCTACGAGCAGTACTTC. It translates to CASSWEGITYEQYF.

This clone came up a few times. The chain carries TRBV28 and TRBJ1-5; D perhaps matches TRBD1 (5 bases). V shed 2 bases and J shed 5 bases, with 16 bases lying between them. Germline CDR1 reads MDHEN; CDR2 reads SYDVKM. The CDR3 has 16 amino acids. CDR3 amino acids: CASSLQLGQGDQPQHF. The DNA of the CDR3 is TGTGCCAGCAGTTTACAATTGGGGCAGGGTGATCAGCCCCAGCATTTT.

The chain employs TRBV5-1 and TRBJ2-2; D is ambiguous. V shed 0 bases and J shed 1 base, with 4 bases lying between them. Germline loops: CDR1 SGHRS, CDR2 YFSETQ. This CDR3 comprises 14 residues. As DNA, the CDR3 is TGCGCCAGCAGCTTGGACAGGAACACCGGGGAGCTGTTTTTT. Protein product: CASSLDRNTGELFF.

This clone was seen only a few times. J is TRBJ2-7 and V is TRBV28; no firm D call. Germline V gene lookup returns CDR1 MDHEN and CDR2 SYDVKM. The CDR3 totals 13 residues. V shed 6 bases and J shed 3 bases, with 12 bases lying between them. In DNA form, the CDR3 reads TGTGCCAGCAGCCGAACCTCCTACTACGAGCAGTACTTC. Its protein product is CASSRTSYYEQYF.

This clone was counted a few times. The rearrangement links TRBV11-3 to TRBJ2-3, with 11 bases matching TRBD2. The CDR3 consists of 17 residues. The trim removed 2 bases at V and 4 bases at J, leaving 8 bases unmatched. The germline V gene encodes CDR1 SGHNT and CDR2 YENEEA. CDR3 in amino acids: CASSLTPSGGSADTQYF. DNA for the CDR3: TGTGCCAGCAGCTTAACACCTAGCGGGGGGTCGGCAGATACGCAGTATTTT.

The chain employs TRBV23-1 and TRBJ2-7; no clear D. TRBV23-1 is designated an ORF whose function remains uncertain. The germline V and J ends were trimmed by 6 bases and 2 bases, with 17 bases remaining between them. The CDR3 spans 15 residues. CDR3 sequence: CASSQEFGETYEQYF. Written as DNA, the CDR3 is TGCGCCAGCAGCCAAGAGTTCGGCGAAACCTACGAGCAGTACTTC.

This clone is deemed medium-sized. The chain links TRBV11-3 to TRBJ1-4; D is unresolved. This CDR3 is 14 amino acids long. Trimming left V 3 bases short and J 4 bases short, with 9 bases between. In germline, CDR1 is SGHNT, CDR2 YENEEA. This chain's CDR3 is CASSFGPNNEKLFF. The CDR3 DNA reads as TGTGCCAGCAGCTTCGGACCGAATAATGAAAAACTGTTTTTT.

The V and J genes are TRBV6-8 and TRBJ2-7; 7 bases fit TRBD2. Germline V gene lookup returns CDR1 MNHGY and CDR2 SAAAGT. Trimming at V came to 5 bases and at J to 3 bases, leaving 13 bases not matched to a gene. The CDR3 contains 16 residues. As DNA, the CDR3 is TGTGCCAGCAGTGTACGGGGGGAGGGGCTGTTCTACGAGCAGTACTTC. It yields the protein CASSVRGEGLFYEQYF.

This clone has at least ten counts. CDR3 in amino acids: CASSPISTNTGELFF. Written as DNA, the CDR3 is TGTGCCAGCAGCCCCATATCTACGAACACCGGGGAGCTGTTTTTT. The gene calls are TRBV11-3 and TRBJ2-2, with D unclear. Deletions cut 5 bases from V and 0 bases from J, with 10 bases between. The CDR3 has 15 amino acids. Germline V gene data show CDR1 as SGHNT and CDR2 as YENEEA.

CDR3 region: CASSVVGLAGGRDTQYF. The CDR3 DNA follows: TGTGCCAGCAGCGTAGTAGGGCTAGCGGGGGGGCGAGATACGCAGTATTTT. The chain couples TRBV9 to TRBJ2-3; 12 bases fit TRBD2. The germline V gene encodes CDR1 SGDLS and CDR2 YYNGEE. This CDR3 region has 17 residues. Losses at the gene ends were 0 bases for V and 5 bases for J; bases not matched to a gene: 7.

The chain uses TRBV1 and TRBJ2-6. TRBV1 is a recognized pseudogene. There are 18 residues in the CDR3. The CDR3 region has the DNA TGCACCAGCAGGTGTCGAAGTTTGTGCACAAAGCGGGCCAACGTCCTGACTTTC. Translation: CTSRCRSLCTKRANVLTF.

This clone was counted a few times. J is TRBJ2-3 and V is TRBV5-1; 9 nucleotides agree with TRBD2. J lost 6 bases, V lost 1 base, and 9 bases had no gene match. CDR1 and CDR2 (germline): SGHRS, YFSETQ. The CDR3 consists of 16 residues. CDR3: CASSLLAGEVQDTQYF. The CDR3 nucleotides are TGCGCCAGCAGCTTGTTAGCGGGAGAGGTTCAGGATACGCAGTATTTT.

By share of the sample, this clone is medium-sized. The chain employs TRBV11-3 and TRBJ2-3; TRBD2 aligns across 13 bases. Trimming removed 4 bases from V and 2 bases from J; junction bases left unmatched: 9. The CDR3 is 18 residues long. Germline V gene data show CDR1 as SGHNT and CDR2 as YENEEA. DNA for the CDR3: TGTGCCAGCAGCTACACTAGCGGGAGGGCCCTCCTCACAGATACGCAGTATTTT. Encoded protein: CASSYTSGRALLTDTQYF. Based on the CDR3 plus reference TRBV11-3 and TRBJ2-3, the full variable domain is EAGVVQSPRYKIIEKKQPVAFWCNPISGHNTLYWYLQNLGQGPELLIRYENEEAVDDSQLPKDRFSAERLKGVDSTLKIQPAELGDSAVYLCASSYTSGRALLTDTQYFGPGTRLTVL.

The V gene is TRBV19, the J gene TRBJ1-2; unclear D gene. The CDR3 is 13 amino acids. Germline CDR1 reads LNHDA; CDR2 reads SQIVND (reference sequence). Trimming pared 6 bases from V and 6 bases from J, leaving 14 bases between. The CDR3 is CASSNYWEDGYTF. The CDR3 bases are TGTGCCAGTAGCAATTACTGGGAGGATGGCTACACCTTC.

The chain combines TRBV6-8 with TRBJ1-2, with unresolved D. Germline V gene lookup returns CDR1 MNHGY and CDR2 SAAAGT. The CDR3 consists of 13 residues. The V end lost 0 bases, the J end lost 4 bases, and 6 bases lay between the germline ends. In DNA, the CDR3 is TGTGCCAGCAGTTACTCGATACTCTATGGCTACACCTTC. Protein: CASSYSILYGYTF.

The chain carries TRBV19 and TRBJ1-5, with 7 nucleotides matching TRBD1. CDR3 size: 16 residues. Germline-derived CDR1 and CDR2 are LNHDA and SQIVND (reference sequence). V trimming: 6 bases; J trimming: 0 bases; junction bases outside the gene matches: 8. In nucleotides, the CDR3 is TGTGCCAGTAGCCTGGGACAGATCTATAGCAATCAGCCCCAGCATTTT. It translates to CASSLGQIYSNQPQHF.

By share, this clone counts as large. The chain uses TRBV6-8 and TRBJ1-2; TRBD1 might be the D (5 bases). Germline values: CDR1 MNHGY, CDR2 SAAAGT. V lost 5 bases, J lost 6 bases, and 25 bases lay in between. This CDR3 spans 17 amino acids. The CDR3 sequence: CASSLSSGSRESDGYTF. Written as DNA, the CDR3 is TGTGCCAGCAGTCTTTCGTCCGGCTCCAGGGAAAGCGATGGCTACACCTTC.

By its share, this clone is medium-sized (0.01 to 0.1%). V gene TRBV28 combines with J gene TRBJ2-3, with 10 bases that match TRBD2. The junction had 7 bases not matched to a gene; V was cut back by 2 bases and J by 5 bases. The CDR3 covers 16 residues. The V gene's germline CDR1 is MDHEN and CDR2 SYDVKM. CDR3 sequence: CASSLTASGSGDTQYF. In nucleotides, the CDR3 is TGTGCCAGCAGTTTAACGGCTAGCGGGAGTGGAGATACGCAGTATTTT.

The CDR3 protein is CAWSVLPKAYNSPLHF. Written as DNA, the CDR3 is TGTGCCTGGAGTGTACTTCCGAAAGCTTATAATTCACCCCTCCACTTT. The V and J genes are TRBV30 and TRBJ1-6; D not resolved. Germline CDR1 reads GTSNPN; CDR2 reads SVGIG (reference sequence). The V end was cut by 0 bases, the J end by 4 bases, with 13 bases between. The CDR3 loop spans 16 amino acids.

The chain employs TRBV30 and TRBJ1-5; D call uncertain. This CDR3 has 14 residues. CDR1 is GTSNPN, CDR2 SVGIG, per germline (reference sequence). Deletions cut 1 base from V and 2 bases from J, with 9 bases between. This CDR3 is CAWSAIFGNQPQHF. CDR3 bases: TGTGCCTGGAGTGCGATTTTCGGCAATCAGCCCCAGCATTTT. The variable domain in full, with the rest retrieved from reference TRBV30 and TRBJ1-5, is SQTIHQWPATLVQPVGSPLSLECTVEGTSNPNLYWYRQAAGRGLQLLFYSVGIGQISSEVPQNLSASRPQDRQFILSSKKLLLSDSGFYLCAWSAIFGNQPQHFGDGTRLSIL.